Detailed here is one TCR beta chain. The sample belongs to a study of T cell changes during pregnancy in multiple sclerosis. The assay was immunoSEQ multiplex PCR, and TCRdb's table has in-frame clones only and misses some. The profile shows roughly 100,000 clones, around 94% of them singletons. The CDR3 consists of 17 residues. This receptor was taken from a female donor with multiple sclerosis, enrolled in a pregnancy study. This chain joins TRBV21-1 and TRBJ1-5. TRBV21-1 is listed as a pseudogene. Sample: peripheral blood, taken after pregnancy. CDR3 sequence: CASSKTSRTYSNQPQHF. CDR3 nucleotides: TGTGCCAGCAGCAAAACGAGCCGAACGTATAGCAATCAGCCCCAGCATTTT.